A single TCR beta chain is shown here with its context. Its antigen is as yet unknown. Method: immunoSEQ multiplex PCR; TCRdb's copy keeps in-frame clones and lacks some. The sample lists about 140,000 clones, 70% to 80% occurring once. Trimming at V came to 7 bases and at J to 3 bases, leaving 4 bases not matched to a gene. The length of the CDR3 is 13 residues. Germline loops: CDR1 SGHTA, CDR2 FQGTGA. The data were obtained in a study of cytotoxic CD8 clonotypes in ibrutinib-treated CLL. About the research overall: The cohort had some 10 relapsed/refractory and fewer than 16 treatment-naive patients, 17 IGHV unmutated. Partial response was seen in some 24 patients and complete response in 2; after median roughly six years, approximately 14 stayed remitted, around 12 progressed. Average yields of 255,043 productive templates and tens of thousands of productive rearrangements characterized the samples. Study-level findings and limits: A rise in clonality was seen at ibrutinib response, and a fall back toward baseline was seen at progression.

The specimen comprised PBMCs, sampled after 12 months of ibrutinib treatment. The source is a human donor with chronic lymphocytic leukemia. The genes are TRBV7-3 and TRBJ1-1, with 8 bases lining up with TRBD1. The CDR3 region is CASKLQGDTEAFF. The CDR3 region has the DNA TGTGCCAGCAAATTACAGGGGGACACTGAAGCTTTCTTT.